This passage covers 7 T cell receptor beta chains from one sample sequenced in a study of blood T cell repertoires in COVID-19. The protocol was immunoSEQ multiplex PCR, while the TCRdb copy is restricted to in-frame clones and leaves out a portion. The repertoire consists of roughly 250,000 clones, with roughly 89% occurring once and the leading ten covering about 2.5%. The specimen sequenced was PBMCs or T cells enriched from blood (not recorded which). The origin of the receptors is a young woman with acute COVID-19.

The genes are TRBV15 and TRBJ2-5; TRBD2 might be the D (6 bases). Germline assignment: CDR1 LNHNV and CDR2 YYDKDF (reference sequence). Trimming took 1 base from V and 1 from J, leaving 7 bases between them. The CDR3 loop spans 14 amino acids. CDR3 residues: CATSRAAGQETQYF. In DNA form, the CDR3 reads TGTGCCACCAGCAGAGCAGCGGGCCAAGAGACCCAGTACTTC.

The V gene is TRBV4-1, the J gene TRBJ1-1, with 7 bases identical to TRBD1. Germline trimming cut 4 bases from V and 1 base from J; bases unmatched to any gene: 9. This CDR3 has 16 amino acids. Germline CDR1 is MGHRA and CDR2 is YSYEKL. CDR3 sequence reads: CASSRHNRQGNTEAFF. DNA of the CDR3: TGCGCCAGCAGCCGCCACAATAGACAGGGGAACACTGAAGCTTTCTTT.

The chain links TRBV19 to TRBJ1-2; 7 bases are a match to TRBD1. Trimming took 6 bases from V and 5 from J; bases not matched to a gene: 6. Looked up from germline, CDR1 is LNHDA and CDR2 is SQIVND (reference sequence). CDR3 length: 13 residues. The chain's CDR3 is CASSQTGLYGYTF. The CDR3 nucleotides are TGTGCCAGTAGCCAGACAGGGTTGTATGGCTACACCTTC.

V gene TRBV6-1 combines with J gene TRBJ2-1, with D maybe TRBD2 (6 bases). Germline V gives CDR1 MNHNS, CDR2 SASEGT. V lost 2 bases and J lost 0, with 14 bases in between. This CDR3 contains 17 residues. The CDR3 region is CASSEMGGWSSYNEQFF. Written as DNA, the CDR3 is TGTGCCAGCAGTGAAATGGGGGGATGGAGCTCCTACAATGAGCAGTTCTTC.

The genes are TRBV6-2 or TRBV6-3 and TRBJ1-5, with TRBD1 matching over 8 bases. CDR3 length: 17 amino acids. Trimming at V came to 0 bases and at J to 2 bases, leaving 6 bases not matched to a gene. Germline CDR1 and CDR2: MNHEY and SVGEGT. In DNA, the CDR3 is TGTGCCAGCAGTTACTCGAAGACAGGGGTTGGCAATCAGCCCCAGCATTTT. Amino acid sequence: CASSYSKTGVGNQPQHF.

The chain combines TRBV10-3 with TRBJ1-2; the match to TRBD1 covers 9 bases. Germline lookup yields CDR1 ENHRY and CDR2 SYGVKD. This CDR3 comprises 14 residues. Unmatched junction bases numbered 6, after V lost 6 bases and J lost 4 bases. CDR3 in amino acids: CAIRQGADLYGYTF. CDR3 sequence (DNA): TGTGCCATCAGACAGGGGGCCGACCTCTATGGCTACACCTTC.

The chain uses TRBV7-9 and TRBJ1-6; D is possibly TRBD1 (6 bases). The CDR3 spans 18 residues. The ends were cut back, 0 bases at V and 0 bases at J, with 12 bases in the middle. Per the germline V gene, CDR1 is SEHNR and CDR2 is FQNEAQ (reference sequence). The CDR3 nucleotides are TGTGCCAGCAGCTTAGCGGGTGACAGGAGCTCCTATAATTCACCCCTCCACTTT. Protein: CASSLAGDRSSYNSPLHF.